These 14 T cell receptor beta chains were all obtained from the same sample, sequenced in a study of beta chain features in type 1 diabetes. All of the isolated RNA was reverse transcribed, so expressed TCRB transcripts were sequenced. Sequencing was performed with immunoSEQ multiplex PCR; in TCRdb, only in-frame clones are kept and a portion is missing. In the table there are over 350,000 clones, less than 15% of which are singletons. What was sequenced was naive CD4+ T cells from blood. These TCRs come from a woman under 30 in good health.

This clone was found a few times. The chain's CDR3 is CSVEPGVGYTF. The CDR3 bases are TGCAGCGTTGAGCCGGGGGTCGGCTACACCTTC. V and J are TRBV29-1 and TRBJ1-2; maybe TRBD1 (5 bases). V dropped 3 bases and J dropped 8 bases, with 10 bases sitting between them. Germline CDR1 reads SQVTM; CDR2 reads ANQGSEA. The CDR3 is made up of 11 amino acids.

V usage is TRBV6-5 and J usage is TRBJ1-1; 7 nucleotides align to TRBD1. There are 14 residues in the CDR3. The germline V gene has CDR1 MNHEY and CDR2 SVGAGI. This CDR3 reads CAAYRGNRGTEAFF. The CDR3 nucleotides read TGTGCTGCCTACAGGGGAAACCGAGGCACTGAAGCTTTCTTT.

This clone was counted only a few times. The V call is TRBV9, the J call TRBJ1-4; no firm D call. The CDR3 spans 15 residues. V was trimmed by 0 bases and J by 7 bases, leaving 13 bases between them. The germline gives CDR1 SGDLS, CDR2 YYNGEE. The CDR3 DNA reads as TGTGCCAGCAGCGTAGCATCAGGCCCGCCTGAAAAACTGTTTTTT. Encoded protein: CASSVASGPPEKLFF.

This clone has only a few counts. The CDR3 protein is CASSSSGGRGETQYF. The CDR3 nucleotides are TGTGCCAGCAGCTCCAGTGGGGGGAGAGGGGAGACCCAGTACTTC. V is TRBV7-2 and J is TRBJ2-5; D is perhaps TRBD2 (6 bases). The V and J ends lost 4 bases and 5 bases respectively, with 17 bases between them. Germline CDR1 and CDR2: SGHTA and FQGNSA. CDR3 length: 15 residues.

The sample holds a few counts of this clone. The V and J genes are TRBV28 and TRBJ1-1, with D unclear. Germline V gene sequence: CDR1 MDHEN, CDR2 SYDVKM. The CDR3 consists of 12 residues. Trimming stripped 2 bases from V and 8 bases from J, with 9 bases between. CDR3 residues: CASSLLRGEAFF. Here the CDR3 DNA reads TGTGCCAGCAGTTTACTCCGAGGGGAAGCTTTCTTT.

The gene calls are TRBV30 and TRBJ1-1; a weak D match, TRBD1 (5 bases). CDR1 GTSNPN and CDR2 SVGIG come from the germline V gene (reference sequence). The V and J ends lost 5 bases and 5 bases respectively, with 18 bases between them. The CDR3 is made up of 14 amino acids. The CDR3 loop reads CAWANGALRTEAFF. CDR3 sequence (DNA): TGTGCCTGGGCCAATGGGGCGCTGAGGACTGAAGCTTTCTTT.

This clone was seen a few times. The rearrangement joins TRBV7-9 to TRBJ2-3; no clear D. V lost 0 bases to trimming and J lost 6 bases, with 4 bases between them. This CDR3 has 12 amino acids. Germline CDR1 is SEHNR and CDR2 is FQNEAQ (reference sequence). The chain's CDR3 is CASSLAADTQYF. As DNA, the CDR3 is TGTGCCAGCAGCTTAGCCGCGGATACGCAGTATTTT.

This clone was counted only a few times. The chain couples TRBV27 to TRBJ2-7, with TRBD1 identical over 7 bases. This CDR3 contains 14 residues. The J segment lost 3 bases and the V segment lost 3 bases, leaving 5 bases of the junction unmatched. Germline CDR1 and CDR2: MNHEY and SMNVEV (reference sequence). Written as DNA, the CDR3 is TGTGCCAGCAGTTTCCGACAGGGCAACTACGAGCAGTACTTC. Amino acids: CASSFRQGNYEQYF.

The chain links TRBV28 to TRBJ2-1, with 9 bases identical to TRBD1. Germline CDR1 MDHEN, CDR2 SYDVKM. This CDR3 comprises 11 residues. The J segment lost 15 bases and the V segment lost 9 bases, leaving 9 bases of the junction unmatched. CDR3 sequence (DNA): TGTGCCAGTCTTACAGGGGGCGCGAGGTTCTTC. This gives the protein CASLTGGARFF.

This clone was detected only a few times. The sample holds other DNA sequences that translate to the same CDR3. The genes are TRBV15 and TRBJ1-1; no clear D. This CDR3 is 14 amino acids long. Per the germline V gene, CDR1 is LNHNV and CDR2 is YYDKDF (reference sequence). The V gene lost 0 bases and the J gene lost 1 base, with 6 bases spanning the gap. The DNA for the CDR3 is TGTGCCACCAGCAGAGATAGAAGGAACACTGAAGCTTTCTTT. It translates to CATSRDRRNTEAFF.

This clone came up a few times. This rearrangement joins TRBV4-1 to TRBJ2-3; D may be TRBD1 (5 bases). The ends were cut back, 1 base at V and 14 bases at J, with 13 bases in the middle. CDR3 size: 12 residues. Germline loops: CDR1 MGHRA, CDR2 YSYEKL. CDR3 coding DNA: TGCGCCAGCAGCCAAGTGGGCAGCCAGGGGTATTTT. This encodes CASSQVGSQGYF.

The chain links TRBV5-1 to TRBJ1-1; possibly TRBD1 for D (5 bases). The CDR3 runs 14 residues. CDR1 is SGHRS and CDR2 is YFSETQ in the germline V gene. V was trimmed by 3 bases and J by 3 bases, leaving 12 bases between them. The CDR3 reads CASSSQGGYTEAFF. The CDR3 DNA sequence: TGCGCCAGCAGCTCTCAGGGTGGATACACTGAAGCTTTCTTT.

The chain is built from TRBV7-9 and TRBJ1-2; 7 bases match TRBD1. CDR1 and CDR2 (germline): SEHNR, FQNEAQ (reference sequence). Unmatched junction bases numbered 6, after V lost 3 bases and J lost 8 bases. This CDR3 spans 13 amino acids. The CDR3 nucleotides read TGTGCCAGCAGCTTGGACAGGTTGGGCGGCTACACCTTC. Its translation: CASSLDRLGGYTF. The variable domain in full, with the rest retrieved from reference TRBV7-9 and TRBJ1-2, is DTGVSQNPRHKITKRGQNVTFRCDPISEHNRLYWYRQTLGQGPEFLTYFQNEAQLEKSRLLSDRFSAERPKGSFSTLEIQRTEQGDSAMYLCASSLDRLGGYTFGSGTRLTVV.

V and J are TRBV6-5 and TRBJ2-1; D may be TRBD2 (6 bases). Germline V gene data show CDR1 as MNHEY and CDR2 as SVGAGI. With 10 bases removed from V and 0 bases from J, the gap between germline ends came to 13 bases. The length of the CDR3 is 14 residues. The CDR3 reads CATSRGASYNEQFF. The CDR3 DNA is TGTGCCACCTCACGCGGGGCCTCCTACAATGAGCAGTTCTTC.